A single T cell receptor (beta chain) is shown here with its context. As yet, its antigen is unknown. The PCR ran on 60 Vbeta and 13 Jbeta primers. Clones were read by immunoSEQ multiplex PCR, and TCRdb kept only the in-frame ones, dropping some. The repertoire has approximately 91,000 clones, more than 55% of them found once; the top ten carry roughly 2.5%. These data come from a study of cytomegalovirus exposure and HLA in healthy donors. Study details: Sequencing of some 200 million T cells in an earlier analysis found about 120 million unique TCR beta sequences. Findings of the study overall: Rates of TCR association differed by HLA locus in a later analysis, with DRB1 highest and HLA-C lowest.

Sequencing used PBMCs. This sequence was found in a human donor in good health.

The CDR3 nucleotides read TGTGCCAGCAGCTTCCGGGACACAGTGAACACTGAAGCTTTCTTT. Its translation: CASSFRDTVNTEAFF. The rearrangement uses TRBV5-4 and TRBJ1-1, with D possibly matching TRBD1 (6 bases). The CDR3 runs 15 residues. Trimming shortened V by 2 bases and J by 0 bases, and 11 bases separated the two germline ends. The germline V gene encodes CDR1 SGHNT and CDR2 YYREEE (reference sequence).